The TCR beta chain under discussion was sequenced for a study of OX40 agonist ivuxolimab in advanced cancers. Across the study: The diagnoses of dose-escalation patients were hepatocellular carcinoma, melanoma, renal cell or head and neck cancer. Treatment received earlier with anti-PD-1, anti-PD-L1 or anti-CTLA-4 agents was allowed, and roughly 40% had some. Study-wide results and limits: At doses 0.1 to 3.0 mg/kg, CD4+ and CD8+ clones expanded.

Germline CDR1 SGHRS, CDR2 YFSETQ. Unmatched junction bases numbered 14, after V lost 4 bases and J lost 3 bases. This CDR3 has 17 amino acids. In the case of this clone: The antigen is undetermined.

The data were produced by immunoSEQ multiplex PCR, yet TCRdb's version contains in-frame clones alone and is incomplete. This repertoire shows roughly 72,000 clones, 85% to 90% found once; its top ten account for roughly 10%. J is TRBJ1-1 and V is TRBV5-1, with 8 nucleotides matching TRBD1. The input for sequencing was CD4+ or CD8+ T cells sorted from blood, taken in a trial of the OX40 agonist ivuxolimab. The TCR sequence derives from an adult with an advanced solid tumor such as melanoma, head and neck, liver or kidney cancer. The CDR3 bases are TGCGCCAGCAGCCAAGTAGTAGGACAGGGAATCGACACTGAAGCTTTCTTT. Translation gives CASSQVVGQGIDTEAFF.